A single sample gave rise to the 32 T cell receptor beta chains below, sequenced in a study of blood T cell repertoires in COVID-19. Method: immunoSEQ multiplex PCR; TCRdb's copy keeps in-frame clones and lacks some. Among some 150,000 clones, approximately 88% were seen once, and the ten largest hold less than 2.5%. The sequenced sample consisted of peripheral blood. All receptors derive from an older man with acute or convalescent COVID-19.

V usage is TRBV5-1 and J usage is TRBJ2-7, with D possibly matching TRBD1 (5 bases). There are 13 residues in the CDR3. CDR1 is SGHRS and CDR2 is YFSETQ in the germline V gene. The ends were cut back, 4 bases at V and 4 bases at J, with 12 bases in the middle. CDR3 protein: CASSPQGVYEQYF. The CDR3 DNA reads TGCGCCAGCAGCCCCCAGGGTGTGTACGAGCAGTACTTC.

This chain joins TRBV4-1 and TRBJ2-2; D may be TRBD2 (7 bases). V lost 0 bases and J lost 5, with 16 bases in between. Germline V gives CDR1 MGHRA, CDR2 YSYEKL. The CDR3 consists of 17 residues. The CDR3: CASSQEGGQGLTGELFF. For the CDR3, the DNA is TGCGCCAGCAGCCAAGAGGGGGGGCAGGGGCTAACCGGGGAGCTGTTTTTT.

V and J are TRBV3-1 (or the pseudogene TRBV3-2) and TRBJ2-1; TRBD1 matches at 10 bases. Germline V gives CDR1 LGHDT, CDR2 YNNKEL (reference sequence). The trim removed 5 bases at V and 3 bases at J, leaving 4 bases unmatched. The CDR3 is 15 residues long. CDR3 bases: TGTGCCAGCAGCGCCCGGGACAGGGGCTACAATGAGCAGTTCTTC. It codes for CASSARDRGYNEQFF.

The chain has TRBV19 and TRBJ2-7, with 15 bases lining up with TRBD2. The V gene's germline CDR1 is LNHDA and CDR2 SQIVND (reference sequence). This CDR3 has 19 residues. Trimming at V came to 5 bases and at J to 5 bases, leaving 16 bases not matched to a gene. The CDR3 loop reads CASSPRGLAGGLGRNEQYF. For the CDR3, the DNA is TGTGCCAGTAGTCCACGGGGACTAGCGGGAGGACTTGGGAGGAACGAGCAGTACTTC.

The CDR3 reads CASSQSQRYSGGISGANVLTF. The CDR3 DNA reads TGCGCCAGCAGCCAATCCCAAAGGTACAGCGGGGGGATCTCTGGGGCCAACGTCCTGACTTTC. The chain employs TRBV4-1 and TRBJ2-6, with 9 bases lining up with TRBD2. Germline CDR1 and CDR2: MGHRA and YSYEKL. The CDR3 spans 21 residues. V shed 2 bases and J 0 bases; nucleotides not matched to a gene: 14.

The chain recombines TRBV19 with TRBJ1-5; D perhaps matches TRBD1 (6 bases). V lost 4 bases, J lost 6 bases, and 22 bases lay in between. This CDR3 spans 17 amino acids. Per germline, CDR1 LNHDA and CDR2 SQIVND (reference sequence). CDR3 region: CASSTRGEGGESQPQHF. For the CDR3, the DNA is TGTGCCAGTAGTACCCGCGGCGAAGGGGGGGAATCTCAGCCCCAGCATTTT.

V is TRBV5-5 and J is TRBJ1-4; TRBD1 agrees at 8 bases. Germline CDR1 reads SGHKS; CDR2 reads YYEKEE (reference sequence). CDR3 size: 17 residues. Trimming took 4 bases from V and 6 from J; bases not matched to a gene: 14. DNA for the CDR3: TGTGCCAGCAGCACCCTAGCCTCGGGACAGGTGGATGAAAAACTGTTTTTT. It codes for CASSTLASGQVDEKLFF.

J is TRBJ1-1 and V is TRBV18; 7 nucleotides agree with TRBD1. CDR3 size: 16 residues. V shed 3 bases, J shed 2 bases, and the junction held 9 bases outside the gene matches. Germline V gene data show CDR1 as KGHSH and CDR2 as LQKENI. This CDR3 is CASSPRQGFSNTEAFF. The CDR3 DNA reads TGTGCCAGCTCACCTCGACAGGGCTTCAGCAACACTGAAGCTTTCTTT.

This clone was observed a single time. V usage is TRBV7-9 and J usage is TRBJ2-2; 9 positions match TRBD1. The germline V gene has CDR1 SEHNR and CDR2 FQNEAQ (reference sequence). Trimming took 4 bases from V and 2 from J; bases not matched to a gene: 8. This CDR3 is built from 17 residues. The CDR3, as DNA: TGTGCCAGCAGCTCACCACCGGGACAGGGTAACACCGGGGAGCTGTTTTTT. It specifies CASSSPPGQGNTGELFF. Looking up the rest from reference TRBV7-9 and TRBJ2-2 gives the full variable domain: DTGVSQNPRHKITKRGQNVTFRCDPISEHNRLYWYRQTLGQGPEFLTYFQNEAQLEKSRLLSDRFSAERPKGSFSTLEIQRTEQGDSAMYLCASSSPPGQGNTGELFFGEGSRLTVL.

This clone appeared a few times. The chain carries TRBV18 and TRBJ2-7, with 10 bases lining up with TRBD2. Germline-derived CDR1 and CDR2 are KGHSH and LQKENI. This CDR3 comprises 20 residues. V lost 4 bases, J lost 6 bases, and 24 bases stayed unmatched. The CDR3 coding sequence is TGTGCCAGCTCACAACCGGGGTGGGCTATTGGGAGGACTAGCGGCTTCGAGCAGTACTTC. Protein product: CASSQPGWAIGRTSGFEQYF.

V is TRBV3-1 (or the pseudogene TRBV3-2) and J is TRBJ1-2; possible D gene TRBD1, 6 bases. Germline-derived CDR1 and CDR2 are LGHDT and YNNKEL (reference sequence). The CDR3 has 16 amino acids. Trimming shortened V by 4 bases and J by 6 bases, and 21 bases separated the two germline ends. The CDR3 sequence: CASSPRGAGEKDGYTF. CDR3 nucleotides: TGTGCCAGCAGCCCACGGGGGGCAGGGGAAAAGGATGGCTACACCTTC.

The rearrangement links TRBV6-1 to TRBJ1-1, with 7 bases aligning to TRBD1. This CDR3 is 14 amino acids long. V was clipped by 1 base and J by 5 bases; unmatched bases: 4. Germline lookup yields CDR1 MNHNS and CDR2 SASEGT. The CDR3 spells CASSEGARGTEAFF. CDR3 nucleotide sequence: TGTGCCAGCAGTGAAGGCGCCAGGGGGACTGAAGCTTTCTTT.

The J gene is TRBJ2-7, the V gene TRBV5-1; 12 bases align to TRBD1. Trimming took 1 base from V and 2 from J; bases not matched to a gene: 10. The germline V gene has CDR1 SGHRS and CDR2 YFSETQ. This CDR3 has 18 amino acids. The CDR3 coding sequence is TGCGCCAGCAGCTTGTCGGGACAGGGGGCGGCGGGTACCTACGAGCAGTACTTC. The encoded protein is CASSLSGQGAAGTYEQYF.

V and J are TRBV11-1 and TRBJ2-2; 8 nucleotides agree with TRBD1. CDR1 and CDR2 (germline): SGHAT, FQDESV (reference sequence). The CDR3 is 13 residues long. The V segment lost 5 bases and the J segment 11 bases; nucleotides outside the gene matches: 7. The CDR3 region is CASSPDRAGELFF. CDR3 nucleotides: TGTGCCAGCAGCCCGGACAGGGCGGGTGAGCTGTTTTTT.

J is TRBJ2-5 and V is TRBV3-1 (or the pseudogene TRBV3-2), with a possible D match to TRBD1 (5 bases). This CDR3 region has 14 residues. Germline values: CDR1 LGHDT, CDR2 YNNKEL (reference sequence). V lost 1 base, J lost 5 bases, and 11 bases lay in between. The CDR3 is CASSQAVRVETQYF. The CDR3 nucleotides are TGTGCCAGCAGCCAAGCGGTCAGGGTGGAGACCCAGTACTTC.

J is TRBJ2-2 and V is TRBV15; weak D call: TRBD1 (6 bases). Per the germline V gene, CDR1 is LNHNV and CDR2 is YYDKDF (reference sequence). The V and J ends lost 0 bases and 5 bases respectively, with 13 bases between them. The CDR3 sequence is 16 residues long. CDR3 sequence reads: CATSRDGQTLTGELFF. CDR3 sequence (DNA): TGTGCCACCAGCAGAGATGGACAGACCCTAACCGGGGAGCTGTTTTTT.

The chain is built from TRBV2 and TRBJ2-7; D may be TRBD2 (5 bases). The CDR3 runs to 13 residues. Trimming shortened V by 7 bases and J by 6 bases, and 16 bases separated the two germline ends. The germline V gene encodes CDR1 SNHLY and CDR2 FYNNEI. CDR3 nucleotide sequence: TGTGCCAGCAAGAGGGCCCTATTAGGCGAGCAGTACTTC. The encoded protein is CASKRALLGEQYF.

In this sample, this clone turned up once. The genes are TRBV19 and TRBJ1-2, with D uncertain. Between the trimmed V and J ends, which lost 4 bases and 3 bases, there was a span of 9 bases. This CDR3 contains 13 residues. CDR1 is LNHDA, CDR2 SQIVND, per germline (reference sequence). CDR3 amino acids: CASSTGLDYGYTF. DNA of the CDR3: TGTGCCAGTAGTACAGGACTGGACTATGGCTACACCTTC. The full variable domain, completed using reference TRBV19 and TRBJ1-2, is DGGITQSPKYLFRKEGQNVTLSCEQNLNHDAMYWYRQDPGQGLRLIYYSQIVNDFQKGDIAEGYSVSREKKESFPLTVTSAQKNPTAFYLCASSTGLDYGYTFGSGTRLTVV.

The V and J genes are TRBV7-2 and TRBJ2-1; 10 nucleotides match TRBD1. The CDR3 runs to 13 residues. In germline, CDR1 is SGHTA, CDR2 FQGNSA. V shed 5 bases, J shed 9 bases, and the junction held 4 bases outside the gene matches. The CDR3 reads CASSTDRGSEQFF. The DNA of the CDR3 is TGTGCCAGCAGCACGGACAGGGGGTCTGAGCAGTTCTTC.

The chain has TRBV10-3 and TRBJ2-1; tentatively, D is TRBD2 (6 bases). Between the trimmed V and J ends, which lost 4 bases and 7 bases, there was a span of 11 bases. This CDR3 spans 13 amino acids. From germline, CDR1 is ENHRY and CDR2 SYGVKD. The CDR3 reads CAISGGVLNEQFF. The DNA for the CDR3 is TGTGCCATCAGTGGGGGGGTGCTAAATGAGCAGTTCTTC.

The chain employs TRBV5-6 and TRBJ1-2; D remains unclear. The CDR3 has 15 residues. V dropped 2 bases and J dropped 0 bases, with 11 bases sitting between them. Germline CDR1 SGHDT, CDR2 YYEEEE. The CDR3 here is CASSFFSRSNYGYTF. DNA of the CDR3: TGTGCCAGCAGCTTCTTTTCCAGATCTAACTATGGCTACACCTTC.

V is TRBV6-5 and J is TRBJ1-2; TRBD1 matches 10 bases. V trimming: 5 bases; J trimming: 3 bases; junction bases outside the gene matches: 6. The CDR3 spans 15 residues. Germline V lookup: CDR1 MNHEY, CDR2 SVGAGI. The CDR3 DNA reads TGTGCCAGCAGTCAGACAGGGGGCGGGTACTATGGCTACACCTTC. Its translation is CASSQTGGGYYGYTF.

The chain couples TRBV27 to TRBJ2-5; 8 bases are a match to TRBD2. V shed 9 bases, J shed 5 bases, and the junction held 17 bases outside the gene matches. The CDR3 length is 16 residues. CDR1 is MNHEY, CDR2 SMNVEV, per germline (reference sequence). This CDR3 reads CASGRGSGRGVETQYF. The DNA of the CDR3 is TGTGCCAGTGGGCGGGGGAGCGGGAGAGGTGTGGAGACCCAGTACTTC.

V and J are TRBV10-3 and TRBJ1-5; D might be TRBD1 (5 bases). The CDR3 totals 14 residues. Trimming stripped 6 bases from V and 5 bases from J, with 14 bases between. Germline assignment: CDR1 ENHRY and CDR2 SYGVKD. For the CDR3, the DNA is TGTGCCATCAGCCTTGACGGAGGGGATCAGCCCCAGCATTTT. It encodes CAISLDGGDQPQHF.

The chain combines TRBV5-1 with TRBJ1-2, with D tentatively TRBD1 (6 bases). Germline V CDR1 and CDR2: SGHRS, YFSETQ. The CDR3 has 16 amino acids. V lost 0 bases to trimming and J lost 1 base, with 13 bases between them. This chain's CDR3 is CASSLARQGLNYGYTF. The CDR3, as DNA: TGCGCCAGCAGCTTGGCCAGGCAGGGGCTTAACTATGGCTACACCTTC.

The rearrangement uses TRBV6-6 and TRBJ2-1; TRBD2 aligns across 12 bases. Per the germline V gene, CDR1 is MNHNY and CDR2 is SVGAGI (reference sequence). The J segment lost 4 bases and the V segment lost 6 bases, leaving 7 bases of the junction unmatched. The CDR3 contains 16 residues. The CDR3 region is CASRATGTSGYNEQFF. CDR3 DNA sequence: TGTGCCAGCAGGGCTACCGGGACTAGCGGGTACAATGAGCAGTTCTTC.

This clone was observed a single time. The chain links TRBV29-1 to TRBJ1-4; D is possibly TRBD1 (5 bases). This CDR3 has 12 amino acids. CDR1 is SQVTM and CDR2 is ANQGSEA in the germline V gene. V lost 7 bases, J lost 5 bases, and 11 bases lay in between. The CDR3, as DNA: TGCAGCGCAGACAGCGCGAATGAAAAACTGTTTTTT. The encoded protein is CSADSANEKLFF. Drawing the rest from reference TRBV29-1 and TRBJ1-4, the complete variable domain is SAVISQKPSRDICQRGTSLTIQCQVDSQVTMMFWYRQQPGQSLTLIATANQGSEATYESGFVIDKFPISRPNLTFSTLTVSNMSPEDSSIYLCSADSANEKLFFGSGTQLSVL.

This chain links TRBV7-2 with TRBJ2-1; the D is unclear. The CDR3 has 15 residues. V was shortened by 4 bases and J by 9 bases, with 19 bases between the two germline ends. Germline CDR1 SGHTA, CDR2 FQGNSA. CDR3: CASSSGEAIIGEQFF. The CDR3 bases are TGTGCCAGCAGCTCCGGAGAGGCGATAATCGGTGAGCAGTTCTTC.

This chain joins TRBV19 and TRBJ1-1; the D is unclear. This CDR3 comprises 13 residues. The germline V and J ends were trimmed by 2 bases and 4 bases, with 8 bases remaining between them. Germline CDR1 and CDR2: LNHDA and SQIVND (reference sequence). CDR3 sequence (DNA): TGTGCCAGTAGTATACCTCTAGGCACTGAAGCTTTCTTT. Translation: CASSIPLGTEAFF.

In its sample, this clone was seen many times. The chain couples TRBV6-5 to TRBJ1-4; 9 bases are a match to TRBD1. The CDR3 runs 14 residues. Germline lookup yields CDR1 MNHEY and CDR2 SVGAGI. V trimming: 6 bases; J trimming: 8 bases; junction bases outside the gene matches: 7. DNA of the CDR3: TGTGCCAGCAGGGGACAGGGAAATGAGGAAAAACTGTTTTTT. This sequence encodes CASRGQGNEEKLFF.

V is TRBV7-9 and J is TRBJ2-1, with D perhaps TRBD2 (6 bases). The V end lost 1 base, the J end lost 8 bases, and 15 bases lay between the germline ends. CDR3 length: 15 residues. Germline V lookup: CDR1 SEHNR, CDR2 FQNEAQ (reference sequence). As DNA, the CDR3 is TGTGCCAGCAGCTTAGTCACGGGACTCGGCGATGAGCAGTTCTTC. Amino acid sequence: CASSLVTGLGDEQFF.

Worth noting for this clone: This same CDR3 is encoded by further DNA sequences in the sample. The chain combines TRBV6-6 with TRBJ2-2; D is undetermined. Germline V gene data show CDR1 as MNHNY and CDR2 as SVGAGI (reference sequence). The CDR3 is 12 amino acids. Trimming pared 6 bases from V and 4 bases from J, leaving 6 bases between. CDR3 sequence: CASSLGTGELFF. Here the CDR3 DNA reads TGTGCCAGCAGCCTCGGCACCGGGGAGCTGTTTTTT.